This entry describes one TCR beta chain. Sequencing used immunoSEQ multiplex PCR; TCRdb keeps in-frame clones, though not all of them. The sample carries fewer than 150,000 clones, 78% recorded once. These data originate in a study of blood T cell repertoires in COVID-19. This TCR was sampled from a man aged 65 to 79 with acute or convalescent COVID-19. The sample was peripheral blood.

The chain's CDR3 is CASSHLSQHF. The CDR3, as DNA: TGCGCCAGCAGCCATTTGAGCCAGCATTTT. The V gene is TRBV4-1, the J gene TRBJ1-5; D is ambiguous. Germline V lookup: CDR1 MGHRA, CDR2 YSYEKL. Between the trimmed V and J ends, which lost 3 bases and 12 bases, there was a span of 6 bases. The CDR3 runs to 10 residues.